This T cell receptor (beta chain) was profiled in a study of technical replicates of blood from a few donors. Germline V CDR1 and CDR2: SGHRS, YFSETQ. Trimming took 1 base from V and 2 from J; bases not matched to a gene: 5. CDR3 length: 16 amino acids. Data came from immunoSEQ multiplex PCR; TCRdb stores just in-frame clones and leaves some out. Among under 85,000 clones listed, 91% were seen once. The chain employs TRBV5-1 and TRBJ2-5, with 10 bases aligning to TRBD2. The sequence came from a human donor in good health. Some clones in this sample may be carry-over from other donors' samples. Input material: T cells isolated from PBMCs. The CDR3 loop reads CASSLLSAGGQETQYF. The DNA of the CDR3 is TGCGCCAGCAGCTTGTTGTCAGCGGGAGGGCAAGAGACCCAGTACTTC.